This section outlines one T cell receptor (beta chain) sequence together with its context. The sample holds many counts of this clonotype. It has no known antigen specificity. Base qualities are not recorded, but no much larger clone differs from it by a single base. The data were taken from a study of T cells in Graves' hyperthyroidism and ophthalmopathy (dated by TCRdb to between 2018 and 2021). A note on the overall study: Peripheral blood was collected at initial diagnosis, before any treatment. A discovery cohort of around 98 patients, 43 with Graves' ophthalmopathy and approximately 57 with stable Graves' hyperthyroidism, was used to find distinguishing TCR V-J signatures. Prospective prediction of ophthalmopathy was tested in an independent validation cohort consisting of some 20 hyperthyroidism patients and more than 15 patients who later progressed to ophthalmopathy. The 100 discovery patients were randomly split 7:3 into training and test sets. The study also compared thyroid tissue and blood T-cell repertoires from more than 5 Graves' hyperthyroidism patients. After blood sampling, hyperthyroidism patients were treated with methimazole at a starting dose of 30 mg daily, and ophthalmopathy patients were treated with high-dose intravenous methylprednisolone. TCR Vbeta CDR3 sequencing of 120 to 150 peripheral blood samples (43 ophthalmopathy, roughly 74 hyperthyroidism and around 17 progressor patients) is reported in the paper.

General findings and caveats noted by the study authors: Most expanded thyroid clonotypes (frequency above 0.001) were also detected in blood, suggesting blood repertoires may reflect thyroid immune responses. In validation, the model predicted progression to ophthalmopathy with just under 71% sensitivity and over 72% specificity, a median of about 6 months before onset. Sample size was not statistically predetermined, and blinding of investigators to group allocation was not performed. A 13 V-J signature model separated ophthalmopathy from stable hyperthyroidism, with roughly 88% sensitivity and about 81% specificity in cross-validation and 80%/75% in testing.

Hyperthyroidism patients were newly diagnosed, with disease duration under 2 months, and aged 18 to 65 years. Any patient with an uncontrolled infection, another autoimmune disease, pregnancy or lactation was excluded. Clinical symptoms, serum thyroxine and TRAb, thyroid ultrasound, and orbital computed tomography formed the basis for the diagnoses. Blood from progressor patients was drawn when they were first diagnosed with hyperthyroidism, before any ophthalmopathy symptoms appeared. PBMCs were isolated from roughly 10 ml of fresh peripheral blood by Ficoll-Paque density gradient centrifugation. Progressor patients were initially diagnosed with Graves' hyperthyroidism and developed ophthalmopathy during follow-up. Total RNA was extracted using Trizol reagent, and RNA quality was assessed on an Agilent 2100 Bioanalyzer. TCR beta CDR3 regions were amplified from RNA transcripts. For the first round of RT-PCR on the TCR CDR3, the HTBI primer set was used together with the Qiagen OneStep RT-PCR kit. Libraries were constructed in a second round of multiplex PCR, after which size selection and purification were performed. The libraries were sequenced on an Illumina HiSeq2000 using paired-end 100 bp reads. Per the authors' processing: SOAPnuke was used to process the raw data, removing reads that contained adapters or uncalled bases, had a mean Phred below 15, or lacked an exact match to the constant primer or identifier. High-quality paired reads were merged using COPE v1.2.5, and each unique nucleotide sequence was defined as a clonotype. Clonotypes were aligned to IMGT TRBV, TRBD and TRBJ reference segments using MiTCR v1.1. Analysis was restricted to V-J combinations with a frequency above 0.0001, which covered roughly 99% of repertoires. A TCS score was defined as the ratio of F50 (clonal expansion) to E x V (chaos), with BLOSUM62-based TCRdist applied between CDR3 peptides within each V-J. Welch's t-statistics and random forest reduced 514 V-J features to about 13, which were used in a naive Bayes classifier (R e1071). Using fastp at Q25 and MiXCR, TCRdb reprocessed the public reads and kept productive beta chains. All rows with the same CDR3 protein become a single entry with the most common DNA and genes. Here the V and J calls rest on TCRdb's processing, not on the authors' analysis. A total of fewer than 450,000 distinct CDR3 sequences appear in this sample, about 18% of them only once. The ten largest clones represent almost 35% of the sample.

This receptor was obtained from a woman in her twenties or thirties with Graves' hyperthyroidism that later progressed to Graves' ophthalmopathy. Sequences were obtained from blood.

At the DNA level, the sequence is TGTGCCAGCAGTAGTCTAGCGGCGCCCCGTGAAAATGAGCAGTTCTTC. This translates into CASSSLAAPRENEQFF. The chain joins TRBV6-1 to TRBJ2-1; 7 bases in between match TRBD2. Germline trimming: 5 bases from V, 7 bases from J; junction bases outside gene matches: 14. The germline V gene gives CDR1 as MNHNS and CDR2 as SASEGT. Measured from the cysteine to the phenylalanine, the CDR3 is 16 residues long. Only the CDR3 DNA is retained, 48 bases long and in frame from the first base.